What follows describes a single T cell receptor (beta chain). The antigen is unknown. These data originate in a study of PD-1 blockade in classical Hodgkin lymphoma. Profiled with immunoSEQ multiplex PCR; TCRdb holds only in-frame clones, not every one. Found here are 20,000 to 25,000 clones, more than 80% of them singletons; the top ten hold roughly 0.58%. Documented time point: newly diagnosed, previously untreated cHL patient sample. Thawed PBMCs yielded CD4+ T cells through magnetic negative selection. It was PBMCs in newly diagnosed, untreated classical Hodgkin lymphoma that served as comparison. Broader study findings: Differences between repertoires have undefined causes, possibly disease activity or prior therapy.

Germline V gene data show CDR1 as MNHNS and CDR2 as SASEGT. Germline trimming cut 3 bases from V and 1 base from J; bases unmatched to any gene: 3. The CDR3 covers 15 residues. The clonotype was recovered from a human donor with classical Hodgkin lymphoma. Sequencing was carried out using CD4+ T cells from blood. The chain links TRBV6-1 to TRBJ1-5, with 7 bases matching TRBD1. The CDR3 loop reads CASSEAGGSNQPQHF. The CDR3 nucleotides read TGTGCCAGCAGTGAGGCAGGGGGGAGCAATCAGCCCCAGCATTTT.